These 2 T cell receptor beta chains originate from one sample sequenced in a study of T cell repertoires in cytomegalovirus infection. MiXCR was run by TCRdb on the reads, yielding one entry per CDR3 protein. The sample lists about 83,000 distinct CDR3 sequences; 20% to 30% were seen once. Their recognized antigens are unknown. This material consisted of CD8+ T cells from cultured PBMCs, taken from culture after CMV antigen stimulation. The receptor source for this set is a human donor in good health (CMV status not recorded). Some clones in this sample may be carry-over from other donors' samples.

This clonotype was seen ten or more times. CDR3 residues: CASSFLQGGDRGPATGELFF. CDR3 bases: TGTGCCAGCAGTTTTCTACAGGGAGGGGATCGAGGACCAGCAACCGGGGAGCTGTTTTTT. The chain employs TRBV28 and TRBJ2-2, with D tentatively TRBD2 (7 bases). CDR1 is MDHEN and CDR2 is SYDVKM in the germline V gene. CDR3 length equals 20 residues. With 3 bases removed from V and 5 bases from J, the gap between germline ends came to 28 bases.

There are many counts of this clonotype. J is TRBJ1-1 and V is TRBV7-2; no definite D call. Deletions cut 0 bases from V and 6 bases from J, with 11 bases between. CDR1 and CDR2 (germline): SGHTA, FQGNSA. The CDR3 is 14 residues long. CDR3 residues: CASSLAPEIAEAFF. The CDR3 nucleotides are TGTGCCAGCAGCTTAGCCCCAGAAATAGCTGAAGCTTTCTTT.